The 8 T cell receptor beta chains presented below share a single source sample, sequenced in a study of shared clonotypes between healthy human individuals (dated by TCRdb to 2018 to 2021). The method was the immunoSEQ multiplex PCR assay. Here the immuneACCESS table is served through TCRdb, limited to in-frame sequences with V and J called. Missing clones are a known gap in these copies; in checked studies unresolved V genes cover under half, and the rest lacks a known reason. Here the sample has some 700,000 clones; 80% to 95% occur a single time. The ten top clones hold 34% of the sample. Source material: memory CD8+ T cells from PBMCs. The label giving this sample's cell subset or site can be read as: CD45RO+ cells pooled with CCR7-negative TemRA cells. The receptors stem from a man aged 18-30 years in good health. Some clones in this sample may be carry-over from other donors' samples.

The genes are TRBV7-3 and TRBJ2-2, with 7 nucleotides matching TRBD2. V lost 5 bases to trimming and J lost 0 bases; unmatched junction nucleotides: 9. The germline V gene has CDR1 SGHTA and CDR2 FQGTGA. There are 17 residues in the CDR3. DNA of the CDR3: TGTGCCAGCAGCCACATTGTAGGACTAGCGAACACCGGGGAGCTGTTTTTT. As protein: CASSHIVGLANTGELFF. The full variable domain, rest sourced from reference TRBV7-3 and TRBJ2-2, is GAGVSQTPSNKVTEKGKYVELRCDPISGHTALYWYRQSLGQGPEFLIYFQGTGAADDSGLPNDRFFAVRPEGSVSTLKIQRTERGDSAVYLCASSHIVGLANTGELFFGEGSRLTVL.

The gene calls are TRBV11-2 and TRBJ2-1; 10 positions agree with TRBD1. CDR3 size: 17 residues. Trimming cost V 5 bases and J 0 bases; bases outside gene matches: 7. Per the germline V gene, CDR1 is SGHAT and CDR2 is FQNNGV. The CDR3 loop reads CASSHRDRGGSYNEQFF. For the CDR3, the DNA is TGTGCCAGCAGCCATCGGGACAGGGGTGGCTCCTACAATGAGCAGTTCTTC.

The chain recombines TRBV7-9 with TRBJ2-5; D unresolved. The J call is uncertain, as TRBJ2-7 better fits the DNA end. Germline V gives CDR1 SEHNR, CDR2 FQNEAQ (reference sequence). This CDR3 region has 13 residues. CDR3 sequence (DNA): TGTGCCAGCAGCTTGAGCAGTCCCTACGAGCAGTACTTC. Its protein product is CASSLSSPYEQYF.

Only one count was recorded for this clone. This chain uses TRBV27 with TRBJ2-1; 7 nucleotides match TRBD2. CDR3 length: 16 residues. Germline trimming cut 5 bases from V and 4 bases from J; bases unmatched to any gene: 11. Looked up from germline, CDR1 is MNHEY and CDR2 is SMNVEV (reference sequence). The CDR3 sequence: CASSPGRLAAYNEQFF. DNA of the CDR3: TGTGCCAGCAGTCCCGGGCGGCTAGCGGCTTACAATGAGCAGTTCTTC.

This rearrangement joins TRBV11-2 to TRBJ1-5; D not certain. The V end lost 2 bases, the J end lost 5 bases, and 7 bases lay between the germline ends. Looked up from germline, CDR1 is SGHAT and CDR2 is FQNNGV. This CDR3 has 13 residues. CDR3 DNA sequence: TGTGCCAGCAGCTTATACCGGGATCAGCCCCAGCATTTT. Amino acid sequence: CASSLYRDQPQHF.

The genes are TRBV2 and TRBJ2-7; possibly TRBD1 for D (5 bases). Germline-derived CDR1 and CDR2 are SNHLY and FYNNEI. Trimming cost V 7 bases and J 3 bases, with 13 bases left between them. This CDR3 has 13 residues. CDR3 sequence reads: CASTPGKVYEQYF. As DNA, the CDR3 is TGTGCCAGCACTCCAGGGAAGGTCTACGAGCAGTACTTC.

Worth noting for this clone: This sample includes further DNA sequences coding for the same CDR3. The chain is built from TRBV27 and TRBJ1-1, with D possibly matching TRBD1 (5 bases). The CDR3 is made up of 12 amino acids. Per the germline V gene, CDR1 is MNHEY and CDR2 is SMNVEV (reference sequence). V was pared by 1 base and J by 7 bases, with 7 bases between. CDR3 region: CASSLLGGEAFF. CDR3 nucleotide sequence: TGTGCCAGCAGTTTATTGGGGGGTGAAGCTTTCTTT.

V and J are TRBV5-4 and TRBJ2-2; D unresolved. V was shortened by 1 base and J by 3 bases, with 4 bases between the two germline ends. The CDR3 sequence is 13 residues long. Germline V gene sequence: CDR1 SGHNT, CDR2 YYREEE (reference sequence). The CDR3 reads CASSLTYTGELFF. The CDR3 nucleotides read TGTGCCAGCAGCTTGACTTACACCGGGGAGCTGTTTTTT.